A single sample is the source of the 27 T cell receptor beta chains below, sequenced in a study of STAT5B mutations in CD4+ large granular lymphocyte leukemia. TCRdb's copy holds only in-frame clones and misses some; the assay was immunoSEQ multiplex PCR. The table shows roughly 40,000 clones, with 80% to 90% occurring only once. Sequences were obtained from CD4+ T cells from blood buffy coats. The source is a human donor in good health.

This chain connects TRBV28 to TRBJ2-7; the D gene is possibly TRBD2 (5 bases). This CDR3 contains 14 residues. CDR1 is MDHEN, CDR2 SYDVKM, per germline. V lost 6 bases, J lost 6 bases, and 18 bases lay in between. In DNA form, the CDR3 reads TGTGCCAGCAGGACGGGCCTTCAAGGAGGCGAGCAGTACTTC. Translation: CASRTGLQGGEQYF.

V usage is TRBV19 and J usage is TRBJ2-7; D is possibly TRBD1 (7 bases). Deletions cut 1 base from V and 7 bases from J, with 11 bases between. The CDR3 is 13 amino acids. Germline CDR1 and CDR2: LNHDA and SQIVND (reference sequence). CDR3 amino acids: CASSIVAGGEQYF. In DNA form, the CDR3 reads TGTGCCAGTAGTATAGTTGCAGGGGGGGAGCAGTACTTC.

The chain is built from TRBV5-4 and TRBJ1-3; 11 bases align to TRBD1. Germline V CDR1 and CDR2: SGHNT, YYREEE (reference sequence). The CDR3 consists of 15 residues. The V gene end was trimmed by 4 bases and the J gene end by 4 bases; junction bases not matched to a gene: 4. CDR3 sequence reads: CASSDGQGAGNTIYF. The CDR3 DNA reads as TGTGCCAGCAGCGACGGACAGGGGGCAGGAAACACCATATATTTT.

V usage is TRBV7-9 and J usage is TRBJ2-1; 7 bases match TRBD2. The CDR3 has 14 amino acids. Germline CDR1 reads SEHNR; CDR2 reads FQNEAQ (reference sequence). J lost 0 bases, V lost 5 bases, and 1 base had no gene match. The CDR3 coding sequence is TGTGCCAGCAGCCGCGGGAGCTCCTACAATGAGCAGTTCTTC. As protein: CASSRGSSYNEQFF.

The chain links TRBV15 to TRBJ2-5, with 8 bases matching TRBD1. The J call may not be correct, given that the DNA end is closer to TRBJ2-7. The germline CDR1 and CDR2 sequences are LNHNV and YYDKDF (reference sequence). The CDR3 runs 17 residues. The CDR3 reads CATSKRLPGQGSYEQYF. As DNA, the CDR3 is TGTGCCACCAGCAAAAGACTACCCGGACAGGGTTCCTACGAGCAGTACTTC.

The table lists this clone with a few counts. CDR3 amino acids: CASRLAASYEQYF. CDR3 DNA: TGTGCCAGCCGACTAGCGGCCTCCTACGAGCAGTACTTC. The genes are TRBV7-2 and TRBJ2-7; 9 bases map to TRBD2. CDR3 length equals 13 residues. In germline, CDR1 is SGHTA, CDR2 FQGNSA. V gave up 8 bases and J gave up 0 bases; unmatched junction bases: 2.

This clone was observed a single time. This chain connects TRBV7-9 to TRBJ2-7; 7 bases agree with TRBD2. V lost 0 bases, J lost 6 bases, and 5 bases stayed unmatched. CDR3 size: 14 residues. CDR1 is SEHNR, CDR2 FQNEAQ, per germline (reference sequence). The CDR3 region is CASSLAGREAEQYF. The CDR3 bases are TGTGCCAGCAGCTTAGCGGGCCGGGAGGCCGAGCAGTACTTC.

The CDR3 here is CASSLSGGPPNTGELFF. CDR3 in DNA: TGTGCCAGCAGTTTATCGGGGGGGCCCCCGAACACCGGGGAGCTGTTTTTT. The chain recombines TRBV27 with TRBJ2-2, with D possibly matching TRBD2 (7 bases). The CDR3 covers 17 residues. The germline V gene encodes CDR1 MNHEY and CDR2 SMNVEV (reference sequence). Trimming pared 0 bases from V and 0 bases from J, leaving 11 bases between.

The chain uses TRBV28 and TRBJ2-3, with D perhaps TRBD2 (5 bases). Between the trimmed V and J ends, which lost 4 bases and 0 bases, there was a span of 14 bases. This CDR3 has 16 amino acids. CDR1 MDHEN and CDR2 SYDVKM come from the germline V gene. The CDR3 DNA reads TGTGCCAGCAGTTCTCCTCGGGATACTAGCACAGATACGCAGTATTTT. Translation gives CASSSPRDTSTDTQYF.

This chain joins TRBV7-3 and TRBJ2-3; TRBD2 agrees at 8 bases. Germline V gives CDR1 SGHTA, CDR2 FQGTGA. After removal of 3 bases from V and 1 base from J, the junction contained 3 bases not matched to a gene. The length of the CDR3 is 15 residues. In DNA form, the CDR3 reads TGTGCCAGCAGCTTCGGAGCGGGGGGCACAGATACGCAGTATTTT. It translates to CASSFGAGGTDTQYF.

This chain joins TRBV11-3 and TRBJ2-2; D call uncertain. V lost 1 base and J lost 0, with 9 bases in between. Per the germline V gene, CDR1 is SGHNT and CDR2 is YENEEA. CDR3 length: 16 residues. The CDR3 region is CASSLVRNANTGELFF. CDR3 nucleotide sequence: TGTGCCAGCAGCTTAGTACGGAACGCGAACACCGGGGAGCTGTTTTTT.

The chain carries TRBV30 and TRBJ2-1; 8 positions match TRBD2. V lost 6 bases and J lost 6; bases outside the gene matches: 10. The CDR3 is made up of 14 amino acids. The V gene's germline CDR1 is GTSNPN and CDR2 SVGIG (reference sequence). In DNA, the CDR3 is TGTGCCTGCACGACTAGCGTTGTAGGCAATGAGCAGTTCTTC. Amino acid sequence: CACTTSVVGNEQFF.

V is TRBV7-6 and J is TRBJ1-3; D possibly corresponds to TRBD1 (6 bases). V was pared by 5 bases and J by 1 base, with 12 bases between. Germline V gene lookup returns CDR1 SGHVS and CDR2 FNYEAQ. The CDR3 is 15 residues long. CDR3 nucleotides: TGTGCCAGCAGCACCGGACAGCTTTCTGGAAACACCATATATTTT. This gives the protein CASSTGQLSGNTIYF.

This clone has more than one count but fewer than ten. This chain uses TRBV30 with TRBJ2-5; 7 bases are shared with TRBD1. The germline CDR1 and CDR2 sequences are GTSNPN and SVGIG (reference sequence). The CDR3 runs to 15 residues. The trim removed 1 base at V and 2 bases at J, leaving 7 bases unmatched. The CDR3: CAWSAAQGSQETQYF. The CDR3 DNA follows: TGTGCCTGGAGTGCCGCACAGGGGTCGCAAGAGACCCAGTACTTC. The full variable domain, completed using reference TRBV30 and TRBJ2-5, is SQTIHQWPATLVQPVGSPLSLECTVEGTSNPNLYWYRQAAGRGLQLLFYSVGIGQISSEVPQNLSASRPQDRQFILSSKKLLLSDSGFYLCAWSAAQGSQETQYFGPGTRLLVL.

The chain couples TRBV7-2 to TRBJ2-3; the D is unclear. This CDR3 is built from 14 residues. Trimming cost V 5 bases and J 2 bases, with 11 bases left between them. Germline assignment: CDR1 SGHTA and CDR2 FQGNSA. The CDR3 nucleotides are TGTGCCAGCAGCCAGTATCCCGTCACAGATACGCAGTATTTT. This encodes CASSQYPVTDTQYF.

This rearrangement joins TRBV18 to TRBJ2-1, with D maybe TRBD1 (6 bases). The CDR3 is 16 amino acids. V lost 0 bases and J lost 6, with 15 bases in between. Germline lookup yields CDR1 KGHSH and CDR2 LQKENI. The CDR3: CASSPPGQGISNEQFF. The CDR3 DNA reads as TGTGCCAGCTCACCACCAGGCCAGGGGATAAGCAATGAGCAGTTCTTC.

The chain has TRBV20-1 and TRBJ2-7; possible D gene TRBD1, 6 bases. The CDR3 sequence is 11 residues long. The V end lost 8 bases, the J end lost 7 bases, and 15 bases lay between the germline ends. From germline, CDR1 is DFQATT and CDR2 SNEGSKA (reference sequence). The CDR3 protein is CSLLGGQEQYF. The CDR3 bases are TGCAGTCTCTTAGGGGGACAAGAGCAGTACTTC.

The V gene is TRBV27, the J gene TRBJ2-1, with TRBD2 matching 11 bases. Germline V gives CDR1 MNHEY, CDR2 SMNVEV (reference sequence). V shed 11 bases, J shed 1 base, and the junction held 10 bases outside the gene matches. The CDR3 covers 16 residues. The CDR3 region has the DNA TGTGCCGTAAGGCAGCTAGCGGGAGGATCCTACAATGAGCAGTTCTTC. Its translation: CAVRQLAGGSYNEQFF.

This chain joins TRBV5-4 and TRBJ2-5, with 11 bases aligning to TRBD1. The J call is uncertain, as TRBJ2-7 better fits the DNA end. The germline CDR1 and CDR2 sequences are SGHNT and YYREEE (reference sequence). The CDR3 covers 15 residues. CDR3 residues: CASSRTGQGAYEQYF. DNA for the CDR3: TGTGCCAGCAGCCGGACGGGACAGGGGGCCTACGAGCAGTACTTC.

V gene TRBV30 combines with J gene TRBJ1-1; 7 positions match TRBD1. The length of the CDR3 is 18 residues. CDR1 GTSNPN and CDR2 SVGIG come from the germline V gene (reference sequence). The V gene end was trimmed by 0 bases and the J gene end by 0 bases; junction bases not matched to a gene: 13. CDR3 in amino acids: CAWSVGGRTEGMNTEAFF. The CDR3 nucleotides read TGTGCCTGGAGTGTAGGGGGCAGGACGGAGGGCATGAACACTGAAGCTTTCTTT.

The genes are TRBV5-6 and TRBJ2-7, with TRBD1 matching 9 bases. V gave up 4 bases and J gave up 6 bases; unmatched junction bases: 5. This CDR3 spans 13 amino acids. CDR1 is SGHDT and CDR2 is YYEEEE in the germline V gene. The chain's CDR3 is CASSRQGVGEQYF. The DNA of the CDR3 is TGTGCCAGCAGCCGACAGGGGGTGGGCGAGCAGTACTTC.

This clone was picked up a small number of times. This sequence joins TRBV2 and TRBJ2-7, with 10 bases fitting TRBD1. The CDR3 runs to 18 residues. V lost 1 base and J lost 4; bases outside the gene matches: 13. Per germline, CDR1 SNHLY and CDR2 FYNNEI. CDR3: CASSEGDRGRLRGYEQYF. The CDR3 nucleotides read TGTGCCAGCAGTGAAGGGGACAGGGGAAGGCTCAGGGGTTACGAGCAGTACTTC.

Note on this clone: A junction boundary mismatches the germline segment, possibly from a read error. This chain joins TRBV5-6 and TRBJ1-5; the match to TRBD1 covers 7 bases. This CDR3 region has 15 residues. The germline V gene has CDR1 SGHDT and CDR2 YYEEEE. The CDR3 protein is CVSSLQGRDNQPQHF. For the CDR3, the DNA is TGTGTCAGCAGCTTACAGGGGCGAGACAATCAGCCCCAGCATTTT.

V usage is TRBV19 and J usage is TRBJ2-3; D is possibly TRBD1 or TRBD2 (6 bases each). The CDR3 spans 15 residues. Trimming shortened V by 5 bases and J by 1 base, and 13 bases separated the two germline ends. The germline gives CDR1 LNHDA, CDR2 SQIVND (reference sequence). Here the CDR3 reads CASSGGGAGTDTQYF. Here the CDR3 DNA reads TGTGCCAGTAGTGGAGGGGGAGCCGGCACAGATACGCAGTATTTT.

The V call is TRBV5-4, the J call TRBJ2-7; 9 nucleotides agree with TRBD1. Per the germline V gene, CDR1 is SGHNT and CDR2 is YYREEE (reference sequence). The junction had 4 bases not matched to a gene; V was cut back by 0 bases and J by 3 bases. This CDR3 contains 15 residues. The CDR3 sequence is CASSLGQGGYYEQYF. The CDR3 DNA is TGTGCCAGCAGCTTGGGACAGGGGGGGTACTACGAGCAGTACTTC.

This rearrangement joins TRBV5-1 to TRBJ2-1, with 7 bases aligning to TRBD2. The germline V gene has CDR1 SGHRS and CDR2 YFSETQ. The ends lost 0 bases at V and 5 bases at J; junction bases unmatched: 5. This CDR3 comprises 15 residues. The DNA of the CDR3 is TGCGCCAGCAGCTTGGGGGGGGGACGTGACAATGAGCAGTTCTTC. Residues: CASSLGGGRDNEQFF.

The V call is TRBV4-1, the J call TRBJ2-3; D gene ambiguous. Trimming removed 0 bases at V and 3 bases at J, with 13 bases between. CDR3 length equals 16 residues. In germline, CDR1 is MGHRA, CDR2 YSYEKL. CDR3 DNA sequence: TGCGCCAGCAGCCAAGATTGGAGCATGGGTACAGATACGCAGTATTTT. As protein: CASSQDWSMGTDTQYF.